Described below is a single TCR beta chain sequence and its context. In the source study's methods: Amplification of reference gene primers provided the estimated nucleated cell counts. Clones were read by immunoSEQ multiplex PCR, and TCRdb kept only the in-frame ones, dropping some. V, J and clone size are taken as reported in that table, and D and trimming were inferred from the DNA itself. The sample includes 30,000 or so clones, 70% to 90% of them seen just once. These data belong to a study of blood T cell repertoires in COVID-19. Study-level information: Samples representing acute and convalescent COVID-19 were sourced from the United States, Italy and Spain.

CDR1 is LNHDA, CDR2 SQIVND, per germline (reference sequence). The germline V and J ends were trimmed by 5 bases and 1 base, with 8 bases remaining between them. This CDR3 spans 13 amino acids. The chain couples TRBV19 to TRBJ1-1; D is unresolved. Sequences were obtained from peripheral blood. This TCR was sampled from a man aged 80 or over with active COVID-19. CDR3 bases: TGTGCCAGTAGTGTGGGGAGGAACACTGAAGCTTTCTTT. Translation gives CASSVGRNTEAFF.